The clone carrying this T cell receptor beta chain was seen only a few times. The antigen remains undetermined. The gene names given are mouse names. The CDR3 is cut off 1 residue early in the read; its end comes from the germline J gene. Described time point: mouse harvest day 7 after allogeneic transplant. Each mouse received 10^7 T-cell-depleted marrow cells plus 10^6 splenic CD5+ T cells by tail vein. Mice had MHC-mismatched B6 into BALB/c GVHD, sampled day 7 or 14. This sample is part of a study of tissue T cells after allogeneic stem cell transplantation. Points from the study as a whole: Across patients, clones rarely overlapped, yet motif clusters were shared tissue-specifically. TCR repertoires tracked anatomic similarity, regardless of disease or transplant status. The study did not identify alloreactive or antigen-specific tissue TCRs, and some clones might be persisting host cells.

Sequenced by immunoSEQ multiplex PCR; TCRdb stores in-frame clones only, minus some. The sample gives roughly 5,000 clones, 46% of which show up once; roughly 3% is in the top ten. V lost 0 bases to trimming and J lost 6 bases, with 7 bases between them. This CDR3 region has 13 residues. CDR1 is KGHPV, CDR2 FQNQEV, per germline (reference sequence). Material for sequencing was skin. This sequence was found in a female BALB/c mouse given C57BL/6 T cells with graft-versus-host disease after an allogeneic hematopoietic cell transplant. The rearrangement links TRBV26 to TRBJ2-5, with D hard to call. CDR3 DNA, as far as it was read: TGTGCCAGCAGTCTGTCAGGGAGGGACACCCAGTAC. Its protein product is CASSLSGRDTQY. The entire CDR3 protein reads CASSLSGRDTQYF.